The clone carrying this TCR beta chain was recorded once. J was trimmed by 0 bases and V by 2 bases; bases with no gene match: 4. The CDR3 loop spans 16 amino acids. Germline V gene data show CDR1 as SGHAT and CDR2 as FQDESV (reference sequence). In the authors' workflow: Amplification with reference gene primers provided the estimates of nucleated cell counts. Sequenced by immunoSEQ multiplex PCR; TCRdb stores in-frame clones only, minus some. The V and J calls and the clone size are those of that table, but D and trimming were determined from the DNA. This table has about 120,000 clones, roughly nine tenths appearing once. The sample belongs to a study of blood T cell repertoires in COVID-19. Across the whole study: T cells, B-cell-depleted T cells, or PBMCs supplied cDNA or gDNA.

The sample comprised peripheral blood. The chain couples TRBV11-1 to TRBJ1-1; TRBD1 agrees at 9 bases. The receptor was isolated from a man aged 65 to 85 with active or convalescent COVID-19. The CDR3 here is CASSLRQGGVNTEAFF. The DNA of the CDR3 is TGTGCCAGCAGCTTACGACAGGGGGGTGTGAACACTGAAGCTTTCTTT.